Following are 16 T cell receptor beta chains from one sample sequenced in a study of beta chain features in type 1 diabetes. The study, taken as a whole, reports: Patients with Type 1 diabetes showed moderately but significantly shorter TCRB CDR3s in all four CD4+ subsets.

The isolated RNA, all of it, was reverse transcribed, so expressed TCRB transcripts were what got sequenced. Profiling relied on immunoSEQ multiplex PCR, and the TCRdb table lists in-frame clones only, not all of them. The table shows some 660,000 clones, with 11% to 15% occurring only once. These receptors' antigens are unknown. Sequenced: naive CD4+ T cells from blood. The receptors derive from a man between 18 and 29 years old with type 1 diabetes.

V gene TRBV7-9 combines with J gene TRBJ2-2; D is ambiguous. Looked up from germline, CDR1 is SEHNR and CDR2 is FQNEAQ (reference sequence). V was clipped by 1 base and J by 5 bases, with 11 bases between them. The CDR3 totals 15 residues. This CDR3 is CASSLDGAETGELFF. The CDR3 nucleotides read TGTGCCAGCAGCTTAGACGGAGCTGAAACCGGGGAGCTGTTTTTT.

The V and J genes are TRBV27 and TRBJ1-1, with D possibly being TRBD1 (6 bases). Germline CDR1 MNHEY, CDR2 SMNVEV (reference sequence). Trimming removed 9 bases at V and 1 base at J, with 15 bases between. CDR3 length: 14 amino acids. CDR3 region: CARASGERNTEAFF. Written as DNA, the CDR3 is TGTGCCAGGGCTTCAGGGGAAAGGAACACTGAAGCTTTCTTT.

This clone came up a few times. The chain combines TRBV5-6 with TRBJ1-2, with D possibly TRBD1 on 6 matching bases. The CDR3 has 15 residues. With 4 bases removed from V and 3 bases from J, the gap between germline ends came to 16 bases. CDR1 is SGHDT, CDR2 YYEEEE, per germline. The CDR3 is CASSTIPGAYYGYTF. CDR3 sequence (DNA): TGTGCCAGCAGCACTATCCCAGGGGCCTACTATGGCTACACCTTC.

CDR3 loop: CASSQRAGAGTYEQYF. CDR3 bases: TGTGCCAGCAGCCAGAGGGCGGGGGCAGGTACCTACGAGCAGTACTTC. V gene TRBV14 combines with J gene TRBJ2-7; possible D gene TRBD2, 7 bases. CDR3 length equals 16 residues. V dropped 3 bases and J dropped 2 bases, with 17 bases sitting between them. Germline V gene data show CDR1 as SGHDN and CDR2 as FVKESK.

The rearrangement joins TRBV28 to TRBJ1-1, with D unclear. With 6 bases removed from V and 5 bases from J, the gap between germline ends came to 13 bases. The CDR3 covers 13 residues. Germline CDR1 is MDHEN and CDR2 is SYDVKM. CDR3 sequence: CASSSNSGTEAFF. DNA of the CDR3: TGTGCCAGCAGCTCGAACTCGGGAACTGAAGCTTTCTTT.

Written as DNA, the CDR3 is TGCAGCGTTGTGGCGGGGTATAGCAATCAGCCCCAGCATTTT. Residues: CSVVAGYSNQPQHF. The V and J genes are TRBV29-1 and TRBJ1-5, with D unclear. Germline loops: CDR1 SQVTM, CDR2 ANQGSEA. The CDR3 runs 14 residues. Trimming took 4 bases from V and 0 from J, leaving 10 bases between them.

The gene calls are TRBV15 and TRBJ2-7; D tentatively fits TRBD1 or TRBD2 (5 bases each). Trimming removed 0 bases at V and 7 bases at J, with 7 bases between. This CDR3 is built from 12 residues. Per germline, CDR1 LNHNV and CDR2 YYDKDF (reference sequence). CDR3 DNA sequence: TGTGCCACCAGCAGAGATTGGGGGGAGCAGTACTTC. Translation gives CATSRDWGEQYF.

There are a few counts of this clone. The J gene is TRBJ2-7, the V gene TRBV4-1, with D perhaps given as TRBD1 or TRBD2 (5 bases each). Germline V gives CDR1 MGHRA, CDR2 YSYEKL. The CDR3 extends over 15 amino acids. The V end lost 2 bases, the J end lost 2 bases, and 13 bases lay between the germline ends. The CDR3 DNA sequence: TGCGCCAGCAGCCAACCCCGGGACGGAGCCTACGAGCAGTACTTC. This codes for CASSQPRDGAYEQYF.

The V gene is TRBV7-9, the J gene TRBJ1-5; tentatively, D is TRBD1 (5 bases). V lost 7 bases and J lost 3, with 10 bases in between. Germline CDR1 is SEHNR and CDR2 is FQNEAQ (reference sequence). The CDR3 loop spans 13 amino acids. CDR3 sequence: CASNLGVNQPQHF. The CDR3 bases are TGTGCCAGCAACCTGGGGGTCAATCAGCCCCAGCATTTT.

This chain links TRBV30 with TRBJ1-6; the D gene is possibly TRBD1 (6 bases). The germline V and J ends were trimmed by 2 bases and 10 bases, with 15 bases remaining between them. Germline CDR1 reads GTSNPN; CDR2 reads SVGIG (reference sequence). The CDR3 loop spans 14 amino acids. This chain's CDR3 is CAWSTGGVESPLHF. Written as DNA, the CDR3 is TGTGCCTGGAGTACGGGGGGCGTTGAATCACCCCTCCACTTT.

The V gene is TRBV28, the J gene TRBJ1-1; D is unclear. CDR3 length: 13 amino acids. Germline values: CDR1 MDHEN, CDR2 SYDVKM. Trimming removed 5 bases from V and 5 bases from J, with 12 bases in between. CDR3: CASSPGFGTEAFF. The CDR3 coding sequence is TGTGCCAGCAGTCCAGGCTTCGGGACTGAAGCTTTCTTT.

CDR3 sequence: CAWSEYSSDQPQHF. CDR3 DNA: TGTGCCTGGAGCGAATATTCCTCCGATCAGCCCCAGCATTTT. The gene calls are TRBV30 and TRBJ1-5; D is unclear. Germline loops: CDR1 GTSNPN, CDR2 SVGIG (reference sequence). There are 14 residues in the CDR3. V was clipped by 3 bases and J by 5 bases, with 14 bases between them. Variable domain in full (rest from reference TRBV30 and TRBJ1-5): SQTIHQWPATLVQPVGSPLSLECTVEGTSNPNLYWYRQAAGRGLQLLFYSVGIGQISSEVPQNLSASRPQDRQFILSSKKLLLSDSGFYLCAWSEYSSDQPQHFGDGTRLSIL.

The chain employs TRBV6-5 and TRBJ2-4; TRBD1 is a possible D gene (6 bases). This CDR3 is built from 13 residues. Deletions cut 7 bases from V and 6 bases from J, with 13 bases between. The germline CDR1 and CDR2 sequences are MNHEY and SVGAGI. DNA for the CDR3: TGTGCCAGCACCAGGGGCCCCGGAAACATTCAGTACTTC. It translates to CASTRGPGNIQYF.

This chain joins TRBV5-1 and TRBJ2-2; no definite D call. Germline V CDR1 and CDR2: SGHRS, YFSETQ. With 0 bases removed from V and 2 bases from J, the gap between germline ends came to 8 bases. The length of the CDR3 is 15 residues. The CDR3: CASSLGRSNTGELFF. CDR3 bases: TGCGCCAGCAGCTTGGGACGCAGTAACACCGGGGAGCTGTTTTTT. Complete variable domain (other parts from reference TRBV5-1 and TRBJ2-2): KAGVTQTPRYLIKTRGQQVTLSCSPISGHRSVSWYQQTPGQGLQFLFEYFSETQRNKGNFPGRFSGRQFSNSRSEMNVSTLELGDSALYLCASSLGRSNTGELFFGEGSRLTVL.

The CDR3 is CASSQDWAPGDEQFF. The CDR3 DNA sequence: TGCGCCAGCAGCCAAGATTGGGCCCCCGGCGATGAGCAGTTCTTC. The chain carries TRBV4-1 and TRBJ2-1; the D is unclear. The germline V gene has CDR1 MGHRA and CDR2 YSYEKL. The CDR3 is 15 residues long. Trimming removed 0 bases from V and 8 bases from J, with 14 bases in between.

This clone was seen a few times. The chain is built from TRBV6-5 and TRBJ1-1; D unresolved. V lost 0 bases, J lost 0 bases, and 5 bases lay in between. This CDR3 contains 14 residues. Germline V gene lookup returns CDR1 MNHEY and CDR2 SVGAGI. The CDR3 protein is CASSYSILNTEAFF. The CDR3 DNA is TGTGCCAGCAGTTACTCGATTTTGAACACTGAAGCTTTCTTT.